The subject of this entry is one T cell receptor (beta chain). Its antigen is currently unknown. Its ends do not fully match the called genes, so a read error is possible. The CDR3 consists of 12 residues. CDR1 is ENHRY, CDR2 SYGVKD, per germline. PCR was performed a second time for 7 to 11 cycles using a sample-barcoded 5' primer and a J-beta primer mix. All samples gave at least 2.5 million CDR3-containing paired-end reads. TCRdb re-analysed the 5' RACE reads in MiXCR, keeping a single row per CDR3 protein. The data show approximately 2,000,000 distinct CDR3 sequences, approximately 39% seen once. This sample is drawn from a study of blood T cells in healthy people across ages. Overall study: Per two T cells, template switching captured roughly one barcoded beta molecule. The study's findings and limits: The lack of PBMC sorting stopped any conclusive naive versus antigen-experienced comparison.

The authors drew about 10 milliliters of peripheral blood from each donor. The J gene is TRBJ2-3, the V gene TRBV10-3; D is unresolved. The clonotype comes from a human donor in good health. The specimen was blood. CDR3 loop: CATSESRDTQYF. The CDR3 bases are TGTGCCACCAGTGAGTCGAGGGATACGCAGTATTTT.